The clone carrying this TCR beta chain has a handful of counts. The antigen remains undetermined. This sample is drawn from a study of metastatic and nonmetastatic thyroid tumors. Study-wide context: Both malignant and benign thyroid patients supplied peripheral blood and tumor or nodule tissue samples, across which the repertoires of these patients were then compared. Findings of the study overall: Versus benign nodules, malignant thyroid tumors reportedly had significantly higher TCR beta diversity, in blood and tumor.

V was shortened by 5 bases and J by 4 bases, with 18 bases between the two germline ends. CDR3 length: 15 residues. Germline CDR1 reads MNHNS; CDR2 reads SASEGT. As handled by the study authors: CDR3 was compared across clinicopathological groups, and the resulting differences were used to build a distant-metastasis classifier for papillary thyroid cancer. MiXCR was used by TCRdb to re-call the PCR reads. TCRdb, not the authors, supplied the V and J calls. The sample lists around 17,000 clones; around 13% were seen once. There were no patients who had received any treatment before thyroid surgery. This receptor was obtained from a female donor with papillary thyroid cancer or a benign thyroid nodule (not recorded which). Some clones in this sample may be carry-over from other donors' samples. The V and J genes are TRBV6-1 and TRBJ2-7, with D tentatively TRBD1 (5 bases). The sequencing sample was made of blood. The CDR3 nucleotides are TGTGCCAGCAGTACTGGTAGGGGAAGTAGGTACGAGCAGTACTTC. It yields the protein CASSTGRGSRYEQYF.